The 13 T cell receptor beta chains in this list originate from one sample, sequenced in a study of neurological immune-mediated disorders. TCRdb re-called the 5' RACE reads through MiXCR, storing one row per CDR3 protein. The sample has roughly 17,000 distinct CDR3 sequences; 9% to 10% are singletons. What was sequenced was CD8+ T cells from blood. The receptors were gathered from a man aged 50 or older in good health.

This clonotype was recorded at least ten times. V usage is TRBV29-1 and J usage is TRBJ1-2, with D possibly being TRBD1 (6 bases). V lost 6 bases and J lost 4, with 24 bases in between. The length of the CDR3 is 16 residues. Germline CDR1 and CDR2: SQVTM and ANQGSEA. CDR3 DNA sequence: TGCAGCGTGTCGACAGGTCAACGGGGCACCTCCTATGGCTACACCTTC. The encoded protein is CSVSTGQRGTSYGYTF.

This clonotype was observed at least ten times. The chain recombines TRBV7-9 with TRBJ1-3; D ambiguous. CDR1 SEHNR and CDR2 FQNEAQ come from the germline V gene (reference sequence). V lost 4 bases to trimming and J lost 3 bases, with 16 bases between them. The length of the CDR3 is 16 residues. CDR3 in DNA: TGTGCCAGCAGCTACCCTAGGCAGGCAGGTGGAAACACCATATATTTT. It encodes CASSYPRQAGGNTIYF.

This clonotype was picked up many times. This chain links TRBV4-3 with TRBJ2-6; 9 nucleotides align to TRBD1. J was trimmed by 0 bases and V by 1 base; bases with no gene match: 4. This CDR3 has 18 amino acids. The germline CDR1 and CDR2 sequences are LGHNA and YSLEER. In DNA, the CDR3 is TGCGCCAGCAGCCAAGCGGGACAGGGTCCCTCTGGGGCCAACGTCCTGACTTTC. Its translation: CASSQAGQGPSGANVLTF.

There are many counts of this clonotype. This rearrangement joins TRBV28 to TRBJ2-1, with D unclear. The CDR3 contains 17 residues. Germline lookup yields CDR1 MDHEN and CDR2 SYDVKM. Trimming stripped 7 bases from V and 6 bases from J, with 25 bases between. The CDR3 nucleotides read TGTGCCAGCACTTTTTTGAAGGGCAGGACGGCCCTCAATGAGCAGTTCTTC. This gives the protein CASTFLKGRTALNEQFF.

This clonotype was counted many times. J is TRBJ2-3 and V is TRBV6-5; D may be TRBD1 (6 bases). Trimming left V 6 bases short and J 3 bases short, with 19 bases between. This CDR3 has 16 residues. Germline V gene data show CDR1 as MNHEY and CDR2 as SVGAGI. For the CDR3, the DNA is TGTGCCAGCAGCCCCACAGGGTTCTTGGGTACAGATACGCAGTATTTT. Amino acids: CASSPTGFLGTDTQYF.

This clonotype showed up many times. The chain recombines TRBV6-5 with TRBJ2-3, with 10 bases lining up with TRBD2. The CDR3 is 16 residues long. The V and J ends lost 7 bases and 2 bases, in that order; junction bases with no gene match: 9. In germline, CDR1 is MNHEY, CDR2 SVGAGI. The CDR3 DNA sequence: TGTGCCAGCACGGCGGGGCTAGCGGGAGTCACAGATACGCAGTATTTT. Translation: CASTAGLAGVTDTQYF.

This clonotype was recorded many times. This chain joins TRBV7-9 and TRBJ2-2, with 7 nucleotides matching TRBD1. Germline V lookup: CDR1 SEHNR, CDR2 FQNEAQ (reference sequence). Unmatched junction bases numbered 7, after V lost 5 bases and J lost 7 bases. CDR3 length: 14 residues. CDR3 sequence: CASSPEGALGELFF. CDR3 nucleotides: TGTGCCAGCAGCCCAGAGGGGGCTCTCGGGGAGCTGTTTTTT.

This clonotype was recorded many times. This chain links TRBV7-2 with TRBJ2-1, with 8 bases matching TRBD1. CDR1 SGHTA and CDR2 FQGNSA come from the germline V gene. The CDR3 covers 15 residues. Trimming removed 4 bases from V and 8 bases from J; junction bases left unmatched: 10. The CDR3 here is CASSSPNRGSDEQFF. CDR3 coding DNA: TGTGCCAGCAGCTCTCCCAACAGGGGGTCGGATGAGCAGTTCTTC.

This clonotype has a count of ten or more. The CDR3 reads CSVDVEMETQYF. In DNA, the CDR3 is TGCAGCGTTGATGTTGAGATGGAGACCCAGTACTTC. This chain links TRBV29-1 with TRBJ2-5; D gene uncertain. The germline V and J ends were trimmed by 3 bases and 5 bases, with 10 bases remaining between them. This CDR3 is built from 12 residues. The V gene's germline CDR1 is SQVTM and CDR2 ANQGSEA.

This clonotype has a count of ten or more. This sequence joins TRBV4-3 and TRBJ2-1, with 8 bases aligning to TRBD1. V lost 4 bases to trimming and J lost 7 bases; unmatched junction nucleotides: 3. Germline loops: CDR1 LGHNA, CDR2 YSLEER. CDR3 length: 13 amino acids. In DNA form, the CDR3 reads TGCGCCAGCAGCCCTACAGGGGGGAATGAGCAGTTCTTC. It encodes CASSPTGGNEQFF.

This clonotype has ten or more counts. The chain is built from TRBV20-1 and TRBJ2-7, with 9 bases matching TRBD2. The trim removed 5 bases at V and 3 bases at J, leaving 17 bases unmatched. Germline assignment: CDR1 DFQATT and CDR2 SNEGSKA (reference sequence). This CDR3 has 17 residues. CDR3 protein: CSAPVQEGSSGDYEQYF. CDR3 bases: TGCAGTGCTCCCGTCCAGGAAGGGTCTAGCGGGGACTACGAGCAGTACTTC.

The chain has TRBV18 and TRBJ2-3; the D call may be TRBD1 or TRBD2 (6 bases each). V shed 10 bases and J shed 2 bases, with 13 bases lying between them. The germline V gene has CDR1 KGHSH and CDR2 LQKENI. The CDR3 spans 13 residues. In DNA form, the CDR3 reads TGTGCCACTCGAGGGGGGCCCACAGATACGCAGTATTTT. It is translated as CATRGGPTDTQYF.

The sample holds many counts of this clonotype. V usage is TRBV5-1 and J usage is TRBJ1-4, with 11 bases lining up with TRBD1. CDR1 is SGHRS, CDR2 YFSETQ, per germline. This CDR3 contains 14 residues. After removal of 4 bases from V and 7 bases from J, the junction contained 3 bases not matched to a gene. The CDR3 region is CASSLGQGGEKLFF. The CDR3 nucleotides read TGCGCCAGCAGCCTGGGACAGGGGGGTGAAAAACTGTTTTTT.